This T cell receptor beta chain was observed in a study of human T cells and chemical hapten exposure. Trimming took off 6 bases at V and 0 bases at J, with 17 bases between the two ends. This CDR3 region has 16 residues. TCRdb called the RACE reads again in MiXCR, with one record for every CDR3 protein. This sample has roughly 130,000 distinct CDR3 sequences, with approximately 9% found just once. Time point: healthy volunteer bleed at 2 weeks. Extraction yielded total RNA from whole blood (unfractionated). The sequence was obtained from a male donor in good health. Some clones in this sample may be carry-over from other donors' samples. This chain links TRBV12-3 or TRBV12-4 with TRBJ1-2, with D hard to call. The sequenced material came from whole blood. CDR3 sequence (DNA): TGTGCCAGCAGCTCTTACCCCGGAGATACTAACTATGGCTACACCTTC. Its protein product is CASSSYPGDTNYGYTF.